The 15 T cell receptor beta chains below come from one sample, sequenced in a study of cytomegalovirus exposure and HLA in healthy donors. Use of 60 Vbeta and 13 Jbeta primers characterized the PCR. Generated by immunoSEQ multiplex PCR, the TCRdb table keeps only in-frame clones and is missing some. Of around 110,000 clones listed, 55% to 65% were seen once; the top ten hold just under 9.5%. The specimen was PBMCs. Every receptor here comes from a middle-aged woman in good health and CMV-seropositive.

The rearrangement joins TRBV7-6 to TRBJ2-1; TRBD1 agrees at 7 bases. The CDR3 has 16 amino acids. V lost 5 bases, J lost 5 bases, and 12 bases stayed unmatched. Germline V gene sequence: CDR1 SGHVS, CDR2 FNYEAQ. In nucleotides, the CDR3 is TGTGCCAGCAGCATAAGACCCGGGACAGTCGACAATGAGCAGTTCTTC. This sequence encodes CASSIRPGTVDNEQFF.

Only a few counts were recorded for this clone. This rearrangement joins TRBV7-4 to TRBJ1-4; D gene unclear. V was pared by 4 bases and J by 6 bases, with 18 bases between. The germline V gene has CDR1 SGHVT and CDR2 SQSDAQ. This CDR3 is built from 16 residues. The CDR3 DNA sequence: TGTGCCAGCAGCTCGAGGACTGGCGCGGTTGATGAAAAACTGTTTTTT. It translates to CASSSRTGAVDEKLFF.

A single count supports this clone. CDR3 DNA sequence: TGTGCCAGTAGTCGGGTTCGGCGGGACGGGGATACGCAGTATTTT. Translating gives CASSRVRRDGDTQYF. The V call is TRBV19, the J call TRBJ2-3; D is possibly TRBD2 (6 bases). Germline V gene data show CDR1 as LNHDA and CDR2 as SQIVND (reference sequence). The CDR3 sequence is 15 residues long. Trimming stripped 5 bases from V and 6 bases from J, with 18 bases between.

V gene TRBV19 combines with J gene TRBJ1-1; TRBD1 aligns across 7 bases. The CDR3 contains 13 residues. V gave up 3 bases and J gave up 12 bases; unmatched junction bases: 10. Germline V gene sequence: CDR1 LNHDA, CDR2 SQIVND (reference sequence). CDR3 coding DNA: TGTGCCAGTAGTATGGTGGACAGGAGGAAGACTTTCTTT. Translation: CASSMVDRRKTFF.

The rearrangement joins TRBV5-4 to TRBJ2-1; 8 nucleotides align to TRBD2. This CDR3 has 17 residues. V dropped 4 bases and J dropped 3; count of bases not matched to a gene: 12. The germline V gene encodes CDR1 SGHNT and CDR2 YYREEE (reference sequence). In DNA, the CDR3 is TGTGCCAGCAGCGCTTTGCGAGCGGGAGATCTCTACAATGAGCAGTTCTTC. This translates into CASSALRAGDLYNEQFF.

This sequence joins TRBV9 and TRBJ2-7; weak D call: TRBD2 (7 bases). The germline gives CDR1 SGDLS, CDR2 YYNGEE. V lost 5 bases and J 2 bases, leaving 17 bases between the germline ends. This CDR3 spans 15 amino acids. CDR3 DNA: TGTGCCAGCAGTGAAAGCGGGACACCTACCTACGAGCAGTACTTC. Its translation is CASSESGTPTYEQYF.

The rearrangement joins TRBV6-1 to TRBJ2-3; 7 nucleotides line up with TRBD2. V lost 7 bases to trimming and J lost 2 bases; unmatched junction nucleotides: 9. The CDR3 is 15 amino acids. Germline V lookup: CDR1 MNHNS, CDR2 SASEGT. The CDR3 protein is CASKTPSGLTDTQYF. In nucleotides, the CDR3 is TGTGCCAGCAAGACCCCTAGCGGCCTCACAGATACGCAGTATTTT.

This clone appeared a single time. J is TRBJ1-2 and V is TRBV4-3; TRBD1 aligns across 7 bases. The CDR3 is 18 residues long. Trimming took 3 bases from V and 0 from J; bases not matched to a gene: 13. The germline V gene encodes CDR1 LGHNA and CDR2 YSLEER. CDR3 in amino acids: CASSQDGALGTANYGYTF. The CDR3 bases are TGCGCCAGCAGCCAGGATGGAGCCCTAGGGACAGCTAACTATGGCTACACCTTC.

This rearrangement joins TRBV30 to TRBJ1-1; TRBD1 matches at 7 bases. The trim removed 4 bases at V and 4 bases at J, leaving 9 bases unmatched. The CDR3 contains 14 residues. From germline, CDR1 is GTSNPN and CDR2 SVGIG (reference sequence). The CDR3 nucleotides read TGTGCCTGGATTGGAGGACAGGTGGTCACTGAAGCTTTCTTT. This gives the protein CAWIGGQVVTEAFF.

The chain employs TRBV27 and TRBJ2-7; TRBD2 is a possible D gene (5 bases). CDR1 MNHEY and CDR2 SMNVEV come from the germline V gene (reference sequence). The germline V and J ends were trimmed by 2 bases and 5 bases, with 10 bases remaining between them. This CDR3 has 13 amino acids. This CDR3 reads CASSLRSTNEQYF. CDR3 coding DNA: TGTGCCAGCAGTTTACGATCGACTAACGAGCAGTACTTC.

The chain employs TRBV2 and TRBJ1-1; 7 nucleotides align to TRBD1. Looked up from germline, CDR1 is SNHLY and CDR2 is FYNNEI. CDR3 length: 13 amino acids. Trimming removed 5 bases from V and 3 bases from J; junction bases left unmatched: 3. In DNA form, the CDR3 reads TGTGCCAGCAGTTTGGACAGGTACACTGAAGCTTTCTTT. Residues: CASSLDRYTEAFF. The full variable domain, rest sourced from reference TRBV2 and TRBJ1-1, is EPEVTQTPSHQVTQMGQEVILRCVPISNHLYFYWYRQILGQKVEFLVSFYNNEISEKSEIFDDQFSVERPDGSNFTLKIRSTKLEDSAMYFCASSLDRYTEAFFGQGTRLTVV.

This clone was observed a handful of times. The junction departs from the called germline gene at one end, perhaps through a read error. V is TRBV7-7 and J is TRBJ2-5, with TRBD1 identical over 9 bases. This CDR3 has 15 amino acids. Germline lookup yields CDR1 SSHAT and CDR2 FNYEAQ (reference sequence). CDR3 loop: CASSAGQGPLQTQYF. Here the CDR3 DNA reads TGTGCTAGCAGCGCGGGACAGGGCCCCTTGCAGACCCAGTACTTC.

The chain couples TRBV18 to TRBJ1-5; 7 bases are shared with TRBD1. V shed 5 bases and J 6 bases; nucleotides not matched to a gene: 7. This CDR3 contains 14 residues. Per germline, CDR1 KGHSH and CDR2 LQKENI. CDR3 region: CASSRQGAGQPQHF. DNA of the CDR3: TGTGCCAGCTCAAGACAGGGTGCCGGTCAGCCCCAGCATTTT.

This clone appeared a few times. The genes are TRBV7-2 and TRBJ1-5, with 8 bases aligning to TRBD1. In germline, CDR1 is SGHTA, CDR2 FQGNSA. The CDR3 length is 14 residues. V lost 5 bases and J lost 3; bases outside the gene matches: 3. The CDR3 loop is CASSMTGDNQPQHF. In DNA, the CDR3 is TGTGCCAGCAGCATGACAGGGGACAATCAGCCCCAGCATTTT.

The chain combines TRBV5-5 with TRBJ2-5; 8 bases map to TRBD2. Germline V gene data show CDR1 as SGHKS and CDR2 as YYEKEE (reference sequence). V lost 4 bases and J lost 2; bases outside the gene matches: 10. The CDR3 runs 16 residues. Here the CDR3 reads CASSPPPTSVQETQYF. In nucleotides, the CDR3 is TGTGCCAGCAGCCCACCCCCGACTAGCGTGCAAGAGACCCAGTACTTC.